The clone carrying this T cell receptor beta chain came up once. Measured with immunoSEQ multiplex PCR; TCRdb has only the in-frame clones, and not every one. The sample consists of tens of thousands of clones, roughly 90% of them appearing once. Germline V gene lookup returns CDR1 PRHDT and CDR2 FYEKMQ (reference sequence). The germline V and J ends were trimmed by 2 bases and 8 bases, with 13 bases remaining between them. The CDR3 consists of 14 residues. This record comes from a study of T cell responses to AZD1222 COVID-19 vaccine. Study in general: Whether given at about 4 or about 12 weeks, second doses were pooled.

The chain employs TRBV13 and TRBJ2-1, with D perhaps TRBD1 or TRBD2 (5 bases each). This TCR derives from an adult in good health. The specimen comprised peripheral blood, sampled on day 0 of AZD1222 vaccination. CDR3 nucleotide sequence: TGTGCCAGCAGCTTACTTGTTGGGGGTCATGAGCAGTTCTTC. It is translated as CASSLLVGGHEQFF.